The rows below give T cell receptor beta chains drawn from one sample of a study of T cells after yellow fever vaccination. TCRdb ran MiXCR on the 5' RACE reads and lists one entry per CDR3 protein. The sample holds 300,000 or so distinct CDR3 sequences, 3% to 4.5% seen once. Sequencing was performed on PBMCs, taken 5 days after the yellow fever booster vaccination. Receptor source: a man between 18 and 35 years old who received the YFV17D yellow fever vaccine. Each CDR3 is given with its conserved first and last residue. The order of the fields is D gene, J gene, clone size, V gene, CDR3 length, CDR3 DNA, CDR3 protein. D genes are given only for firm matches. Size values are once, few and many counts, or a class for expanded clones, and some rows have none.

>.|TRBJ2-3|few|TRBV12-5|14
TGTGCTAGTGGTTTAGGGAAACTCGCAGATACGCAGTATTTT
CASGLGKLADTQYF
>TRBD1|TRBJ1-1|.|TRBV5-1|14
TGCGCCAGCACCCAGGGGGCTGGGAACACTGAAGCTTTCTTT
CASTQGAGNTEAFF
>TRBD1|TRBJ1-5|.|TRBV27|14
TGTGCCAGCAGTTTCACAGGGGCACAGCAGCCCCAGCATTTT
CASSFTGAQQPQHF
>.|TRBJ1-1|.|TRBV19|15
TGTGCCAGTAGTATGGCGGGTCGGATGAACACTGAAGCTTTCTTT
CASSMAGRMNTEAFF
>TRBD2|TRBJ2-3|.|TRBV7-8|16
TGTGCCAGCAGCTTAGCGCTAGCGGGGGTTGCAGATACGCAGTATTTT
CASSLALAGVADTQYF
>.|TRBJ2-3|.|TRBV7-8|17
TGTGCCAGCAGCTTAGTGCGTGTGGGTAGTTCCCAAGATACGCAGTATTTT
CASSLVRVGSSQDTQYF
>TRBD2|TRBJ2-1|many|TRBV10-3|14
TGTGCCAGCGCCACTAGCGGGGGGAACAATGAGCAGTTCTTC
CASATSGGNNEQFF
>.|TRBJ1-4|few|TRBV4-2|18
TGTGCCAGCAGCCGCCGGGGGGCCCTCGGTGCAACTAATGAAAAACTGTTTTTT
CASSRRGALGATNEKLFF
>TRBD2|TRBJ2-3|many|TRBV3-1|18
TGTGCCAGCAGCGGGTTTGGTGGGGAGGGATCACCCACAGATACGCAGTATTTT
CASSGFGGEGSPTDTQYF
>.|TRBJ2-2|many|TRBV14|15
TGTGCCAGCAGCCAAGATCGGGGGCCGAGCGGGGAGCTGTTTTTT
CASSQDRGPSGELFF
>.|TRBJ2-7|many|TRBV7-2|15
TGTGCCAGCAGCTTAGTCCCGGTCAGCTCCTACGAGCAGTACTTC
CASSLVPVSSYEQYF
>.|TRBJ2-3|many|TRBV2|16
TGTGCCAGCAGTGGGGAGGAGGGGCAAGGCACAGATACGCAGTATTTT
CASSGEEGQGTDTQYF
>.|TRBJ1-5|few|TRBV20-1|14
TGCAGTGCTCAACGGGACTTCATCAATCAGCCCCAGCATTTT
CSAQRDFINQPQHF
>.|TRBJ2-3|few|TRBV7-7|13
TGTGCTAGCAGCTTAGGCTACCCAGATACGCAGTATTTT
CASSLGYPDTQYF
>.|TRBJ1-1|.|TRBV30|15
TGTGCCTGGACCCAGTCTCCGTTCGGGGCCACTGAAGCTTTCTTT
CAWTQSPFGATEAFF
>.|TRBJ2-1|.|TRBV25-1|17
TGTGCCAGCAGTGATACCCCCCAAAAAAGCTCCTACAATGAGCAGTTCTTC
CASSDTPQKSSYNEQFF
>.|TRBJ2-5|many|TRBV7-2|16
TGTGCCAGCAGTAACCCCGGGACCCCGGCCGGAGAGACCCAGTACTTC
CASSNPGTPAGETQYF
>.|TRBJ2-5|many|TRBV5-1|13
TGCGCCAGCAGCTTGGGTAGGGGTGAGACCCAGTACTTC
CASSLGRGETQYF
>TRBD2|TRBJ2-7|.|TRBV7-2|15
TGTGCCAGCAGCTTAGGGTCGCGGGGGGCCTACGAGCAGTACTTC
CASSLGSRGAYEQYF
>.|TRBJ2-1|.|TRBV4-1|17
TGCGCCAGCAGCCGCCGAACCAGGGACGGGCATGGGGGTGAGCAGTTCTTC
CASSRRTRDGHGGEQFF
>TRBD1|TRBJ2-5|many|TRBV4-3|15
TGCGCCAGCAGCCAAGAGGACAGGGTGGGAGAGACCCAGTACTTC
CASSQEDRVGETQYF
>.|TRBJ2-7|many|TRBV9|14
TGTGCCAGCAGCGTAGCCCCTAGCGACCACGAGCAGTACTTC
CASSVAPSDHEQYF
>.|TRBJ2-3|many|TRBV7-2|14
TGTGCCAGCAGCTTGGATCAGGGTCTTTATACGCAGTATTTT
CASSLDQGLYTQYF
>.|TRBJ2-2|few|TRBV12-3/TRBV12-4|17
TGTGCCAGCAGTTTGGTCCGCGCTGACAGGACGACCGGGGAGCTGTTTTTT
CASSLVRADRTTGELFF
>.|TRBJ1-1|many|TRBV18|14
TGTGCCACTACCGGGGGGGGGCCGAACACTGAAGCTTTCTTT
CATTGGGPNTEAFF
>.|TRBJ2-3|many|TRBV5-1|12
TGCGCCAGCAGTAGGGAAGGAGATACGCAGTATTTT
CASSREGDTQYF
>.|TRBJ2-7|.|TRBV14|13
TGTGCCAGCAGCCAAGAAGCTAGATCCGAGCAGTACTTC
CASSQEARSEQYF
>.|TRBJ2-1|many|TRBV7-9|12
TGTGCCAGCAGCGATGAGGCCCCCGAGCAGTTCTTC
CASSDEAPEQFF
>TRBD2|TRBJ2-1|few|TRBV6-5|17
TGTGCCAGCAGTTACTCGATTTTGGGACTAGCTAACAATGAGCAGTTCTTC
CASSYSILGLANNEQFF
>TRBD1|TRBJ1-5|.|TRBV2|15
TGTGCCAGCAGTGCCACAGGGGGCCGTGCTCAGCCCCAGCATTTT
CASSATGGRAQPQHF
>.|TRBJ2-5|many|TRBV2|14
TGTGCCAGCAGTGAAAGGAGGGGCGGGGAGACCCAGTACTTC
CASSERRGGETQYF
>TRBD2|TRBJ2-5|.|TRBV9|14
TGTGCCAGCAGCGAACGCGGGAGGAAAGAGACCCAGTACTTC
CASSERGRKETQYF
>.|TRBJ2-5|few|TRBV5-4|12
TGTGCCAGCGGGGGTTCCCAAGAGACCCAGTACTTC
CASGGSQETQYF
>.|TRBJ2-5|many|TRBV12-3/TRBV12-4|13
TGTGCCAGCAGTTTTTCAGGGTGGGAGACCCAGTACTTC
CASSFSGWETQYF
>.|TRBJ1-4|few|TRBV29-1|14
TGCAGCGCAGACCTTCGGGGATTCGGTGAAAAACTGTTTTTT
CSADLRGFGEKLFF
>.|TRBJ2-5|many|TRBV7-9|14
TGTGCCAGCAGCTCGGCTAGCGCCCAAGAGACCCAGTACTTC
CASSSASAQETQYF
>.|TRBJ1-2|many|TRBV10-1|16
TGCGCCAGCAGTGAGTCGAGAGGGCTGGGATTCTATGGCTACACCTTC
CASSESRGLGFYGYTF
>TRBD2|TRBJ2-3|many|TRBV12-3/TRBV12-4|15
TGTGCCAGCACCTTGGCGGGGGGGGCCACAAATACGCAGTATTTT
CASTLAGGATNTQYF
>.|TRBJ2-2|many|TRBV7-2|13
TGTGCCAGCAGCTTAGAAGCGGCCGGGGAGCTGTTTTTT
CASSLEAAGELFF
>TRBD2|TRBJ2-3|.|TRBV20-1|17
TGCAGTGCTAGAGAGGGGACTAGCGGGGGGGCCAGGGATACGCAGTATTTT
CSAREGTSGGARDTQYF
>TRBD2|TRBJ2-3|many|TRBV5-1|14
TGCGCCAGCGGAATAGCGGGGGGGGCCGATACGCAGTATTTT
CASGIAGGADTQYF
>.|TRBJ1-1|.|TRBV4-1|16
TGCGCCAGCAGCCAAGATTCAGGGACGTTATTCTCTGAAGCTTTCTTT
CASSQDSGTLFSEAFF
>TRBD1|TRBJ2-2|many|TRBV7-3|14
TGTGCCAGCGTGCGGGACAGGCAACCCGGGGAGCTGTTTTTT
CASVRDRQPGELFF
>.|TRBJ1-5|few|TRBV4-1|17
TGCGCCAGCAGCCAAAGGCCCGGGTCGGGGAGCAATCAGCCCCAGCATTTT
CASSQRPGSGSNQPQHF
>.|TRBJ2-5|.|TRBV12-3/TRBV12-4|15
TGTGCCAGCCTTTCGGATACGGGAATTCGGGAGACCCAGTACTTC
CASLSDTGIRETQYF
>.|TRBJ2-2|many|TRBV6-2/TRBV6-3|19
TGTGCCAGCAGCTATACCGGACAAGGCAGCGGCGCGAACACCGGGGAGCTGTTTTTT
CASSYTGQGSGANTGELFF
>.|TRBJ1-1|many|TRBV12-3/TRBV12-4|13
TGCGCCAGCAGCTTGGGGGGAGGAACTGAAGCTTTCTTT
CASSLGGGTEAFF
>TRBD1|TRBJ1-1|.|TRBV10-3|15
TGTGCCATCAGGGATGGACAGGGCGGGTGGGCTGAAGCTTTCTTT
CAIRDGQGGWAEAFF
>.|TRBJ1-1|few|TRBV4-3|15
TGCGCCAGCAGCCAAGGGCGGGGGATTTACACTGAAGCTTTCTTT
CASSQGRGIYTEAFF
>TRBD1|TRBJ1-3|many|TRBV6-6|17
TGTGCCAGCAGGATCGGACAGGCCACTTACTCTGGAAACACCATATATTTT
CASRIGQATYSGNTIYF
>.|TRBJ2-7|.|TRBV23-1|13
TGCGCCAGCAGTCACAGGGGTTGTTGGGAGCAGTACTTC
CASSHRGCWEQYF
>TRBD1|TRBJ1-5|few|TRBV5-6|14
TGTGCCAGCAGCGCACAGGGGGAAAATCAGCCCCAGCATTTT
CASSAQGENQPQHF
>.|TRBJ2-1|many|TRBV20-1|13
TGCAGTGCTAGAATAAGTACCTACAATGAGCAGTTCTTC
CSARISTYNEQFF